This note documents a single T cell receptor (beta chain) sequence. What it binds is unknown. Looked up from germline, CDR1 is SGHRS and CDR2 is YFSETQ. V gave up 0 bases and J gave up 6 bases, with 19 bases separating them. This CDR3 has 17 residues. This specimen comes from a study of OX40 agonist ivuxolimab in advanced cancers. Assay used: immunoSEQ multiplex PCR; TCRdb lists only in-frame clones, some missing. Of under 95,000 clones in the sample, roughly 89% were seen once. Study-level results: CD8+ T cells showed, on average, more clonal expansion than CD4+ cells.

Source: CD4+ or CD8+ T cells sorted from blood, taken in a trial of the OX40 agonist ivuxolimab. The sequence was collected from an adult with an advanced solid tumor such as melanoma, head and neck, liver or kidney cancer. This chain uses TRBV5-1 with TRBJ2-4, with D perhaps matching TRBD2 (8 bases). Written as DNA, the CDR3 is TGCGCCAGCAGCTTGGCCCTAAAGGGGGCGGGAGGAAACATTCAGTACTTC. This codes for CASSLALKGAGGNIQYF.